The 20 T cell receptor beta chains reported below all come from one sample, sequenced in a study of cytomegalovirus exposure and HLA in healthy donors. 13 Jbeta primers and 60 Vbeta primers were used for the PCR. Method: immunoSEQ multiplex PCR; TCRdb's copy keeps in-frame clones and lacks some. The specimen's table records 50,000 or so clones. Sequencing used PBMCs. The receptor set was obtained from a woman aged 18-30 years in good health and CMV-seronegative.

The chain links TRBV28 to TRBJ2-7, with D possibly matching TRBD1 (6 bases). The CDR3 sequence is 14 residues long. V was trimmed by 3 bases and J by 3 bases, leaving 12 bases between them. Looked up from germline, CDR1 is MDHEN and CDR2 is SYDVKM. In nucleotides, the CDR3 is TGTGCCAGCAGTTTGAGACAGGAGGTCTACGAGCAGTACTTC. Translating gives CASSLRQEVYEQYF. Full variable domain (missing parts from reference TRBV28 and TRBJ2-7): DVKVTQSSRYLVKRTGEKVFLECVQDMDHENMFWYRQDPGLGLRLIYFSYDVKMKEKGDIPEGYSVSREKKERFSLILESASTNQTSMYLCASSLRQEVYEQYFGPGTRLTVT.

The chain recombines TRBV6-5 with TRBJ1-1; D is undetermined. Trimming pared 4 bases from V and 2 bases from J, leaving 8 bases between. CDR1 and CDR2 from the germline V gene are MNHEY and SVGAGI. This CDR3 has 13 amino acids. CDR3 residues: CASSFTHNTEAFF. In DNA form, the CDR3 reads TGTGCCAGCAGTTTTACACATAACACTGAAGCTTTCTTT.

The V call is TRBV19, the J call TRBJ2-7; 9 bases are shared with TRBD1. V trimming: 2 bases; J trimming: 3 bases; junction bases outside the gene matches: 5. From germline, CDR1 is LNHDA and CDR2 SQIVND (reference sequence). The CDR3 runs to 15 residues. The CDR3 bases are TGTGCCAGTAGTATAAACAGGGGGCAGGGCTACGAGCAGTACTTC. It translates to CASSINRGQGYEQYF.

The gene calls are TRBV4-2 and TRBJ2-5, with TRBD2 matching 15 bases. Germline loops: CDR1 LGHNA, CDR2 YNFKEQ. Germline trimming cut 3 bases from V and 5 bases from J; bases unmatched to any gene: 10. The CDR3 is 18 residues long. Here the CDR3 DNA reads TGTGCCAGCAGCCAGTCCGGGACTAGCGGGGGGCCGTGGGAGACCCAGTACTTC. Its protein product is CASSQSGTSGGPWETQYF.

The V and J genes are TRBV6-1 and TRBJ2-7, with TRBD2 as a possible D gene (6 bases). CDR1 is MNHNS and CDR2 is SASEGT in the germline V gene. The CDR3 is 13 residues long. V lost 8 bases and J 3 bases, leaving 14 bases between the germline ends. CDR3 nucleotides: TGTGCCAGCTCTCCGGGACTGAGCTACGAGCAGTACTTC. Translating it yields CASSPGLSYEQYF.

The chain has TRBV6-1 and TRBJ2-1; D is possibly TRBD1 (6 bases). V was cut by 8 bases and J by 6 bases, with 17 bases left in between. This CDR3 spans 14 amino acids. CDR1 is MNHNS and CDR2 is SASEGT in the germline V gene. The DNA for the CDR3 is TGTGCCAGCGGGGGCTACTGGGACATCAATGAGCAGTTCTTC. It codes for CASGGYWDINEQFF.

The V call is TRBV19, the J call TRBJ2-7; TRBD2 matches 9 bases. Germline trimming cut 3 bases from V and 5 bases from J; bases unmatched to any gene: 2. The germline V gene encodes CDR1 LNHDA and CDR2 SQIVND (reference sequence). The CDR3 contains 13 residues. The CDR3 sequence: CASSIVAGDEQYF. CDR3 coding DNA: TGTGCCAGTAGTATTGTAGCGGGAGACGAGCAGTACTTC.

This CDR3 is CASSAGPVGGNTIYF. In nucleotides, the CDR3 is TGCGCCAGCAGCGCGGGACCAGTGGGTGGAAACACCATATATTTT. The chain has TRBV5-1 and TRBJ1-3, with D maybe TRBD1 (5 bases). The CDR3 runs to 15 residues. Germline V gene data show CDR1 as SGHRS and CDR2 as YFSETQ. V lost 4 bases and J lost 3, with 14 bases in between.

The V gene is TRBV10-1, the J gene TRBJ2-5, with D maybe TRBD2 (5 bases). Germline V CDR1 and CDR2: WNHNN, SYGVQD (reference sequence). CDR3 size: 14 residues. Trimming removed 11 bases at V and 5 bases at J, with 21 bases between. The CDR3: CADQYVGEPETQYF. The CDR3 bases are TGCGCCGACCAATACGTCGGGGAACCGGAGACCCAGTACTTC.

V and J are TRBV2 and TRBJ2-7; a possible D gene is TRBD2 (6 bases). The CDR3 sequence is 14 residues long. Germline CDR1 SNHLY, CDR2 FYNNEI. The V and J ends lost 1 base and 6 bases respectively, with 13 bases between them. Written as DNA, the CDR3 is TGTGCCAGCAGTGAAGTCGCGGGACTGGGCGAGCAGTACTTC. It codes for CASSEVAGLGEQYF. The entire variable domain, with the rest obtained from reference TRBV2 and TRBJ2-7, is as follows: EPEVTQTPSHQVTQMGQEVILRCVPISNHLYFYWYRQILGQKVEFLVSFYNNEISEKSEIFDDQFSVERPDGSNFTLKIRSTKLEDSAMYFCASSEVAGLGEQYFGPGTRLTVT.

The rearrangement uses TRBV5-1 and TRBJ1-3; no clear D gene. The ends were cut back, 4 bases at V and 4 bases at J, with 15 bases in the middle. The CDR3 runs to 15 residues. Germline V lookup: CDR1 SGHRS, CDR2 YFSETQ. As DNA, the CDR3 is TGCGCCAGCAGCCTCGACGGCCGCAGGGGAAACACCATATATTTT. Protein sequence: CASSLDGRRGNTIYF.

The chain has TRBV20-1 and TRBJ1-1; D remains ambiguous. The V and J ends lost 6 bases and 4 bases respectively, with 6 bases between them. The CDR3 consists of 10 residues. CDR1 is DFQATT and CDR2 is SNEGSKA in the germline V gene (reference sequence). The CDR3 is CSAPFTEAFF. The CDR3 DNA follows: TGCAGTGCCCCTTTCACTGAAGCTTTCTTT.

V gene TRBV11-1 combines with J gene TRBJ2-3, with 7 bases that match TRBD2. Germline V gene sequence: CDR1 SGHAT, CDR2 FQDESV (reference sequence). The CDR3 is 15 amino acids. V lost 5 bases, J lost 0 bases, and 5 bases stayed unmatched. This CDR3 reads CASSPRGISTDTQYF. The CDR3 DNA follows: TGTGCCAGCAGCCCGCGGGGGATAAGCACAGATACGCAGTATTTT.

The chain is built from TRBV7-2 and TRBJ2-2, with TRBD2 matching 8 bases. Trimming removed 2 bases from V and 4 bases from J; junction bases left unmatched: 15. CDR3 length equals 19 residues. CDR1 and CDR2 (germline): SGHTA, FQGNSA. CDR3 sequence (DNA): TGTGCCAGCAGCTTAATCCCGGGCGGCGGGGGGCTACCCACCGGGGAGCTGTTTTTT. Translation gives CASSLIPGGGGLPTGELFF. The full variable domain, with the rest looked up from reference TRBV7-2 and TRBJ2-2, is GAGVSQSPSNKVTEKGKDVELRCDPISGHTALYWYRQSLGQGLEFLIYFQGNSAPDKSGLPSDRFSAERTGGSVSTLTIQRTQQEDSAVYLCASSLIPGGGGLPTGELFFGEGSRLTVL.

The rearrangement joins TRBV6-4 to TRBJ1-5; D is uncertain. Germline loops: CDR1 MRHNA, CDR2 SNTAGT. The CDR3 length is 14 residues. Between the trimmed V and J ends, which lost 3 bases and 2 bases, there was a span of 8 bases. The CDR3 nucleotides read TGTGCCAGCAGTGAAGAGGGCGGCAATCAGCCCCAGCATTTT. Translation: CASSEEGGNQPQHF.

This chain uses TRBV5-1 with TRBJ2-2; possible D gene TRBD1, 5 bases. Trimming removed 3 bases at V and 5 bases at J, with 17 bases between. CDR1 and CDR2 (germline): SGHRS, YFSETQ. This CDR3 spans 16 amino acids. CDR3 sequence: CASSSQESRWTGELFF. The CDR3 DNA reads as TGCGCCAGCAGCTCACAGGAGTCGAGGTGGACCGGGGAGCTGTTTTTT.

The genes are TRBV10-2 and TRBJ2-7, with D possibly being TRBD1 (5 bases). This CDR3 has 11 residues. V gave up 7 bases and J gave up 3 bases, with 7 bases separating them. The germline V gene encodes CDR1 WSHSY and CDR2 SAAADI. CDR3 protein: CASTDSYEQYF. Here the CDR3 DNA reads TGCGCCAGCACCGACAGCTACGAGCAGTACTTC.

V usage is TRBV18 and J usage is TRBJ2-3; no clear D. This CDR3 spans 15 amino acids. Looked up from germline, CDR1 is KGHSH and CDR2 is LQKENI. With 0 bases removed from V and 2 bases from J, the gap between germline ends came to 9 bases. The CDR3 sequence is CASSPPRQITDTQYF. The CDR3 nucleotides are TGTGCCAGCTCACCACCACGACAAATCACAGATACGCAGTATTTT.

The chain carries TRBV27 and TRBJ2-6, with D unresolved. Germline CDR1 is MNHEY and CDR2 is SMNVEV (reference sequence). The V end was cut by 3 bases, the J end by 1 base, with 7 bases between. CDR3 length: 15 amino acids. The CDR3 DNA reads TGTGCCAGCAGTTTCCGGTCATCTGGGGCCAACGTCCTGACTTTC. This sequence encodes CASSFRSSGANVLTF. Variable domain in full (rest from reference TRBV27 and TRBJ2-6): EAQVTQNPRYLITVTGKKLTVTCSQNMNHEYMSWYRQDPGLGLRQIYYSMNVEVTDKGDVPEGYKVSRKEKRNFPLILESPSPNQTSLYFCASSFRSSGANVLTFGAGSRLTVL.

In regard to this clone: At one end, the junction sequence differs from germline, possibly due to a read error. The V gene is TRBV6-1, the J gene TRBJ2-7, with TRBD1 identical over 9 bases. The CDR3 has 13 residues. CDR1 MNHNS and CDR2 SASEGT come from the germline V gene. CDR3 DNA: TGTGCCAGCAGTGAAGCTGTTCGGGGACAGGGCAACTTC. It codes for CASSEAVRGQGNF.